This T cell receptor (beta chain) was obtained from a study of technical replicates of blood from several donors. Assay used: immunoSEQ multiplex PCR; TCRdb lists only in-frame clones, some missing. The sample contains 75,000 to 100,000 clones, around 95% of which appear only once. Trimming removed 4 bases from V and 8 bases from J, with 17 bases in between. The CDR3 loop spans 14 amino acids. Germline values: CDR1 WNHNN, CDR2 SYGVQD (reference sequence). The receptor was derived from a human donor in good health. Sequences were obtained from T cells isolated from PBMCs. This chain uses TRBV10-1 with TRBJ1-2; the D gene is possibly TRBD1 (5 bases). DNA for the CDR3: TGCGCCAGCAGTGGGCCTGGCCGGGACTGGGGCTACACCTTC. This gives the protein CASSGPGRDWGYTF.